The T cell receptor beta chain under discussion was sequenced for a study of cytomegalovirus exposure and HLA in healthy donors. 13 Jbeta primers and 60 Vbeta primers were used for the PCR. Repertoires were generated with immunoSEQ multiplex PCR, while TCRdb's copy carries only in-frame clones and drops some. The table lists approximately 190,000 clones, 87% of them singletons. The CDR3 has 13 residues. V dropped 0 bases and J dropped 11 bases, with 10 bases sitting between them. Germline assignment: CDR1 MGHRA and CDR2 YSYEKL. The TCR originated in a man aged 25-45 years in good health and CMV-seronegative. Input material: PBMCs. The chain is built from TRBV4-1 and TRBJ1-4, with a tentative D call TRBD1 (5 bases). CDR3 DNA sequence: TGCGCCAGCAGCCAAGATCGGGAGGGGAAACTGTTTTTT. It encodes CASSQDREGKLFF.